A selection of T cell receptor beta chains follows, all from one sample in a study of shared T cell receptors in the human thymus. The protocol was immunoSEQ multiplex PCR, while the TCRdb copy is restricted to in-frame clones and leaves out a portion. The profile shows hundreds of thousands of clones, roughly 90% of them singletons. The data were also submitted as part of a second study, on human thymus T cells.

Sequencing was carried out using thymocytes. Receptors were obtained from a boy under three years old with a congenital heart defect. The CDR3 runs from the conserved cysteine through the conserved F or W.

V	J	CDR3
TRBV30	TRBJ1-1	CAWGSLGGEDTEAFF
TRBV4-3	TRBJ1-2	CASSQSSHSGYGYTF
TRBV27	TRBJ2-5	CASSLPDDQGGETQYF
TRBV19	TRBJ2-2	CASSLGVGELFF
TRBV28	TRBJ2-1	CASSLGTGGVGTPFF
TRBV5-1	TRBJ2-1	CASSLAGGLRNEQFF
TRBV28	TRBJ2-7	CASSQFPEQYF
TRBV27	TRBJ1-2	CASSLDHRPGGYTF
TRBV6-1	TRBJ2-3	CASSDGRPSRTDTQYF
TRBV5-4	TRBJ1-1	CASSLWRTGWEPEAFF
TRBV21-1	TRBJ2-5	CASPRGWGGETQYF
TRBV28	TRBJ2-3	CATRTGGKSTDTQYF
TRBV7-3	TRBJ1-1	CASSSAGLAEAFF
TRBV14	TRBJ2-7	CASSQDRETGVYEQYF
TRBV19	TRBJ1-2	CASSRPGGTVSYGYTF
TRBV7-8	TRBJ2-7	CASSLRTLAREAYEQYF
TRBV5-3	TRBJ1-1	CARSLSAGVPFF
TRBV10-2	TRBJ2-3	CASSERGQGGSGDTQYF
TRBV5-4	TRBJ2-1	CASSHFYNEQFF
TRBV10-2	TRBJ1-1	CASSEPAYGTGEAFF
TRBV4-2	TRBJ2-7	CASSQNFAGRIYEQYF
TRBV6-5	TRBJ2-7	CASSYTQGLGVWQYF
TRBV4-3	TRBJ2-7	CASSQDLPGLAVYEQYF
TRBV10-1	TRBJ2-7	CASSEIRDRAYEQYF
TRBV13	TRBJ2-5	CASSLAPRTGGGETQYF
TRBV29-1	TRBJ2-7	CSVELKRGSGSSYEQYF
TRBV10-1	TRBJ2-7	CASSDRDSVYEQYF
TRBV15	TRBJ2-7	CATSRASGTSYEQYF
TRBV29-1	TRBJ1-3	CSVVGTRQGADGNTIYF
TRBV19	TRBJ1-2	CASSILSRGMNYGYTF
TRBV6-1	TRBJ2-7	CASSDSLAVSYEQYF
TRBV4-1	TRBJ1-4	CASSQTPQVQEKLFF
TRBV6-6	TRBJ2-7	CASSSTVAGGSNEQYF
TRBV4-1	TRBJ1-5	CASSQERTGNQPQHF
TRBV11-3	TRBJ2-3	CASSQARGGVTDTQYF
TRBV5-4	TRBJ2-2	CASSPWTSGHTGELFF
TRBV29-1	TRBJ2-3	CSVPGLRTDTQYF
TRBV4-1	TRBJ1-3	CASSQDTGPTSGNTIYF
TRBV30	TRBJ1-5	CAWKGGDNQPQHF
TRBV7-9	TRBJ1-5	CASSLWRDRDQPQHF
TRBV4-1	TRBJ1-5	CASSQVQTGTVYNQPQHF
TRBV15	TRBJ2-7	CATSRDPLIAGGSIYEQYF
TRBV10-3	TRBJ2-1	CAISENRYNEQFF
TRBV5-1	TRBJ2-7	CASSLPAGTGGEQYF
TRBV5-8	TRBJ1-1	CASSLRVGRTEAFF
TRBV5-1	TRBJ2-3	CASSLTGAGTDTQYF
TRBV7-8	TRBJ1-6	CASSVETGLNSPLHF